This T cell receptor (beta chain) originates from a study of T cell responses to AZD1222 COVID-19 vaccine. Study outcomes and limitations: Unmutated regions of variants are reportedly targeted by nearly half of spike-specific TCRs.

The V segment lost 2 bases and the J segment 2 bases; nucleotides outside the gene matches: 9. Germline V gives CDR1 KGHSH, CDR2 LQKENI. This CDR3 is 16 amino acids long. Worth noting for this clone: What it recognizes is unknown.

Some clones are missing from TCRdb's copy, which holds only in-frame ones; the method was immunoSEQ multiplex PCR. This sample has about 170,000 clones, with 70% to 90% found just once. This sequence was found in an adult who received the AZD1222 COVID-19 vaccine. The material sequenced was peripheral blood, taken 28 days after the second AZD1222 dose. The gene calls are TRBV18 and TRBJ2-7; 7 bases align to TRBD1. CDR3 in amino acids: CASSPGVGQWTYEQYF. The DNA for the CDR3 is TGTGCCAGCTCACCAGGGGTGGGACAGTGGACCTACGAGCAGTACTTC.